Below, 29 T cell receptor beta chains from the same sample are listed, as sequenced in a study of T cell repertoires in cytomegalovirus infection. TCRdb called the reads again in MiXCR, with one record for every CDR3 protein. The sample contains 700,000 to 950,000 distinct CDR3 sequences, approximately 30% of which appear only once. Their specific antigens are unknown. The sequences come from cultured CD8+ T cells from PBMCs, collected from culture after CMV antigen stimulation. The source of these receptors is a human donor in good health (CMV status not recorded). Some clones in this sample may be carry-over from other donors' samples.

This clonotype was counted only a few times. In DNA form, the CDR3 reads TGCAGCGTTACAGGGGGCACTGAAGCTTTCTTT. This encodes CSVTGGTEAFF. This chain connects TRBV29-1 to TRBJ1-1, with 8 positions matching TRBD1. The CDR3 has 11 residues. Germline CDR1 reads SQVTM; CDR2 reads ANQGSEA. V shed 5 bases, J shed 4 bases, and the junction held 0 bases outside the gene matches.

The sample holds many counts of this clonotype. The V call is TRBV7-3, the J call TRBJ1-6; possibly TRBD1 for D (5 bases). Trimming pared 5 bases from V and 7 bases from J, leaving 9 bases between. Germline V lookup: CDR1 SGHTA, CDR2 FQGTGA. The CDR3 sequence is 13 residues long. The CDR3 region has the DNA TGTGCCAGCAGCCTAAGACAGAATTCACCCCTCCACTTT. Translation: CASSLRQNSPLHF.

This clonotype is categorized as medium-sized. The CDR3 loop reads CASSLVETAYEAFF. Written as DNA, the CDR3 is TGTGCCAGCAGCTTAGTGGAAACAGCCTATGAAGCTTTCTTT. The chain joins TRBV7-6 to TRBJ1-1, with unresolved D. V shed 1 base and J shed 7 bases, with 13 bases lying between them. CDR1 and CDR2 (germline): SGHVS, FNYEAQ. This CDR3 has 14 amino acids.

The rearrangement joins TRBV19 to TRBJ1-5; no definite D call. Trimming removed 4 bases at V and 6 bases at J, with 13 bases between. Germline V gene lookup returns CDR1 LNHDA and CDR2 SQIVND (reference sequence). This CDR3 contains 14 residues. The CDR3 spells CASSTSVGGQPQHF. CDR3 nucleotide sequence: TGTGCCAGTAGTACTTCCGTAGGAGGTCAGCCCCAGCATTTT.

The chain recombines TRBV27 with TRBJ2-2; D unresolved. Trimming took off 8 bases at V and 1 base at J, with 23 bases between the two ends. The CDR3 is 18 residues long. Germline V CDR1 and CDR2: MNHEY, SMNVEV (reference sequence). CDR3 region: CASFILYTRTLNTGELFF. The DNA of the CDR3 is TGTGCCAGCTTTATTCTCTACACTCGGACGTTGAACACCGGGGAGCTGTTTTTT.

The table lists this clonotype with a count of one. The chain uses TRBV24-1 and TRBJ2-2; 9 bases fit TRBD2. This CDR3 is built from 17 residues. The ends lost 2 bases at V and 5 bases at J; junction bases unmatched: 8. The V gene's germline CDR1 is KGHDR and CDR2 SFDVKD. The chain's CDR3 is CATSDSLLAGRTGELFF. As DNA, the CDR3 is TGTGCCACCAGTGATTCTCTCCTAGCGGGGCGGACCGGGGAGCTGTTTTTT.

This chain connects TRBV5-5 to TRBJ2-2, with D hard to call. This CDR3 is built from 15 residues. V was clipped by 4 bases and J by 5 bases, with 15 bases between them. Germline lookup yields CDR1 SGHKS and CDR2 YYEKEE (reference sequence). The CDR3 nucleotides are TGTGCCAGCAGCCTATCAAGTGGGGTTACCGGGGAGCTGTTTTTT. Translated: CASSLSSGVTGELFF.

As concerns this clonotype: A single base separates this from a much larger clone, so it may be a read error. This rearrangement joins TRBV7-2 to TRBJ1-2; perhaps TRBD1 as D (5 bases). The CDR3 covers 15 residues. Per the germline V gene, CDR1 is SGHTA and CDR2 is FQGNSA. The CDR3 DNA reads TGTGCCAACAGCTTCGTCCCGGGGGATCGTAATGGCTACACCTTC. Residues: CANSFVPGDRNGYTF. Full variable domain (missing parts from reference TRBV7-2 and TRBJ1-2): GAGVSQSPSNKVTEKGKDVELRCDPISGHTALYWYRQSLGQGLEFLIYFQGNSAPDKSGLPSDRFSAERTGGSVSTLTIQRTQQEDSAVYLCANSFVPGDRNGYTFGSGTRLTVV.

This clonotype was observed a few times. This sequence joins TRBV19 and TRBJ2-3; D gene ambiguous. Looked up from germline, CDR1 is LNHDA and CDR2 is SQIVND (reference sequence). The V gene lost 3 bases and the J gene lost 2 bases, with 6 bases spanning the gap. This CDR3 contains 13 residues. The CDR3 nucleotides read TGTGCCAGTAGTATTAGGCACACAGATACGCAGTATTTT. It codes for CASSIRHTDTQYF.

In its sample, this clonotype was seen once. The junction differs from germline at one of its ends, possibly a read error. The CDR3 spells CANSSTGAGYGYTF. As DNA, the CDR3 is TGTGCCAACAGTTCGACAGGGGCCGGCTATGGCTACACCTTC. V is TRBV12-3 or TRBV12-4 and J is TRBJ1-2; TRBD1 agrees at 8 bases. This CDR3 contains 14 residues.

This clonotype occurred a few times. The V gene is TRBV19, the J gene TRBJ2-3; TRBD1 is a possible D gene (6 bases). Germline V gives CDR1 LNHDA, CDR2 SQIVND (reference sequence). Trimming took off 5 bases at V and 4 bases at J, with 13 bases between the two ends. This CDR3 contains 14 residues. The CDR3 region has the DNA TGTGCCAGTAGTGAACAGGGTTTGGCAGATACGCAGTATTTT. Encoded protein: CASSEQGLADTQYF.

The J gene is TRBJ2-2, the V gene TRBV9, with D perhaps TRBD1 or TRBD2 (11 bases each). This CDR3 contains 20 residues. Germline V gene data show CDR1 as SGDLS and CDR2 as YYNGEE. Trimming pared 4 bases from V and 5 bases from J, leaving 30 bases between. DNA for the CDR3: TGTGCCAGCAGCCCCCGGACAGGGGGCGTGACTAGCGGGGCGACCGGGGAGCTGTTTTTT. This sequence encodes CASSPRTGGVTSGATGELFF.

The sample holds many counts of this clonotype. V gene TRBV7-2 combines with J gene TRBJ1-1, with D possibly being TRBD1 (6 bases). This CDR3 contains 13 residues. V lost 5 bases and J lost 8, with 15 bases in between. The V gene's germline CDR1 is SGHTA and CDR2 FQGNSA. CDR3 sequence reads: CASSEGVRAEAFF. The CDR3 region has the DNA TGTGCCAGCAGCGAGGGGGTCAGGGCCGAAGCTTTCTTT.

J is TRBJ1-1 and V is TRBV20-1; 9 nucleotides line up with TRBD1. This CDR3 is built from 13 residues. Germline V gives CDR1 DFQATT, CDR2 SNEGSKA (reference sequence). The V and J ends lost 6 bases and 2 bases, in that order; junction bases with no gene match: 4. The CDR3 region has the DNA TGCAGTGCGCCGGACAGGGGAAACACTGAAGCTTTCTTT. It yields the protein CSAPDRGNTEAFF.

This clonotype has a handful of counts. The chain couples TRBV7-9 to TRBJ2-5; TRBD2 is a possible D gene (5 bases). The germline V gene has CDR1 SEHNR and CDR2 FQNEAQ (reference sequence). Trimming cost V 5 bases and J 5 bases, with 15 bases left between them. The CDR3 consists of 14 residues. DNA of the CDR3: TGTGCCAGCAGCCTCAAGACTAATAGGGAGACCCAGTACTTC. This translates into CASSLKTNRETQYF.

The V gene is TRBV7-4, the J gene TRBJ2-1; 8 nucleotides match TRBD1. The CDR3 runs 14 residues. Trimming cost V 6 bases and J 7 bases; bases outside gene matches: 8. Germline lookup yields CDR1 SGHVT and CDR2 SQSDAQ. The CDR3 DNA sequence: TGTGCCAGCAGTAAGGACAGGGCGGGTAATGAGCAGTTCTTC. Translation gives CASSKDRAGNEQFF.

This clonotype was seen a few times. The chain joins TRBV6-1 to TRBJ1-1; D is ambiguous. Germline CDR1 reads MNHNS; CDR2 reads SASEGT. V lost 8 bases, J lost 8 bases, and 9 bases lay in between. The CDR3 totals 10 residues. The CDR3 sequence is CASLSGEAFF. The CDR3 DNA sequence: TGTGCCAGCCTGAGTGGGGAAGCTTTCTTT.

This clonotype was found many times. The chain links TRBV28 to TRBJ1-1; unclear D gene. Trimming took 7 bases from V and 1 from J, leaving 10 bases between them. The V gene's germline CDR1 is MDHEN and CDR2 SYDVKM. The CDR3 loop spans 13 amino acids. The CDR3 DNA follows: TGTGCCAGCATAGGTCGGACGAACACTGAAGCTTTCTTT. This translates into CASIGRTNTEAFF.

In this sample, this clonotype turned up a few times. The chain has TRBV4-1 and TRBJ1-1; 7 bases align to TRBD1. The CDR3 has 16 amino acids. Germline V gene sequence: CDR1 MGHRA, CDR2 YSYEKL. V trimming: 3 bases; J trimming: 1 base; junction bases outside the gene matches: 8. The CDR3 loop reads CASSHPRQGENTEAFF. The DNA for the CDR3 is TGCGCCAGCAGCCACCCCAGGCAGGGGGAGAACACTGAAGCTTTCTTT.

This clonotype turned up a few times. The chain's CDR3 is CSARGPGLNTEAFF. The CDR3 region has the DNA TGCAGTGCTAGAGGCCCAGGTTTGAACACTGAAGCTTTCTTT. This chain links TRBV20-1 with TRBJ1-1; the D is unclear. In germline, CDR1 is DFQATT, CDR2 SNEGSKA (reference sequence). The CDR3 runs to 14 residues. The ends were cut back, 1 base at V and 0 bases at J, with 9 bases in the middle.

This clonotype was seen a few times. This chain joins TRBV29-1 and TRBJ1-2, with no clear D. The CDR3 loop spans 13 amino acids. CDR1 is SQVTM, CDR2 ANQGSEA, per germline. V gave up 0 bases and J gave up 5 bases, with 10 bases separating them. The CDR3 nucleotides read TGCAGCGTTGAAGAGGGCAGGAATTATGGCTACACCTTC. It yields the protein CSVEEGRNYGYTF.

This clonotype turned up a few times. This sequence joins TRBV4-1 and TRBJ2-3; tentatively, D is TRBD2 (6 bases). Trimming shortened V by 8 bases and J by 0 bases, and 18 bases separated the two germline ends. Germline CDR1 MGHRA, CDR2 YSYEKL. The length of the CDR3 is 16 residues. The CDR3 loop reads CASCLTGGLSTDTQYF. In nucleotides, the CDR3 is TGCGCCAGCTGCCTCACCGGGGGTCTTAGCACAGATACGCAGTATTTT.

This clonotype was seen a handful of times. V and J are TRBV28 and TRBJ1-5, with TRBD1 matching 7 bases. This CDR3 contains 16 residues. V trimming: 6 bases; J trimming: 0 bases; junction bases outside the gene matches: 8. Germline values: CDR1 MDHEN, CDR2 SYDVKM. The CDR3 here is CASRGLDRYSNQPQHF. The CDR3 nucleotides read TGTGCCAGCAGAGGATTGGACAGGTATAGCAATCAGCCCCAGCATTTT.

The chain uses TRBV12-3 or TRBV12-4 and TRBJ1-2; unclear D gene. V lost 1 base and J 7 bases, leaving 16 bases between the germline ends. The CDR3 sequence is 15 residues long. This CDR3 reads CASSLGSTPRGGYTF. The CDR3 DNA follows: TGTGCCAGCAGTTTAGGCAGTACACCCCGGGGTGGCTACACCTTC.

This clonotype was observed a handful of times. The V call is TRBV19, the J call TRBJ1-1, with D perhaps matching TRBD1 (5 bases). Trimming took 3 bases from V and 4 from J, leaving 15 bases between them. Germline V gives CDR1 LNHDA, CDR2 SQIVND (reference sequence). The CDR3 is 15 amino acids. The CDR3 loop is CASSISGGGSTEAFF. CDR3 nucleotides: TGTGCCAGTAGTATTTCGGGGGGTGGGAGCACTGAAGCTTTCTTT.

This clonotype was recorded many times. This rearrangement joins TRBV7-9 to TRBJ2-1; perhaps TRBD2 as D (5 bases). CDR1 SEHNR and CDR2 FQNEAQ come from the germline V gene (reference sequence). Between the trimmed V and J ends, which lost 5 bases and 2 bases, there was a span of 22 bases. The CDR3 is made up of 18 amino acids. In nucleotides, the CDR3 is TGTGCCAGCAGCGGGCAGCGGCGGGCCTTCGCGCCCTACAATGAGCAGTTCTTC. It translates to CASSGQRRAFAPYNEQFF.

The CDR3: CASSADREGNGYTF. The CDR3 nucleotides read TGTGCCAGCAGCGCGGACAGGGAGGGGAATGGCTACACCTTC. The chain is built from TRBV27 and TRBJ1-2; TRBD1 matches 8 bases. V lost 6 bases to trimming and J lost 6 bases; unmatched junction nucleotides: 9. The germline V gene has CDR1 MNHEY and CDR2 SMNVEV (reference sequence). There are 14 residues in the CDR3.

This clonotype was observed at least ten times. The genes are TRBV5-5 and TRBJ2-7, with TRBD1 matching over 7 bases. The CDR3 has 14 residues. After removal of 5 bases from V and 2 bases from J, the junction contained 7 bases not matched to a gene. Germline V CDR1 and CDR2: SGHKS, YYEKEE (reference sequence). Here the CDR3 reads CASRTTGTPYEQYF. CDR3 bases: TGTGCCAGCAGGACGACAGGGACCCCCTACGAGCAGTACTTC.

This clonotype was detected ten times or more. This sequence joins TRBV2 and TRBJ2-5; 12 positions match TRBD2. The CDR3 covers 15 residues. The V segment lost 3 bases and the J segment 5 bases; nucleotides outside the gene matches: 4. Germline CDR1 and CDR2: SNHLY and FYNNEI. The CDR3 here is CASSETLAGGETQYF. Here the CDR3 DNA reads TGTGCCAGCAGTGAGACACTAGCGGGGGGCGAGACCCAGTACTTC. The entire variable domain, with the rest obtained from reference TRBV2 and TRBJ2-5, is as follows: EPEVTQTPSHQVTQMGQEVILRCVPISNHLYFYWYRQILGQKVEFLVSFYNNEISEKSEIFDDQFSVERPDGSNFTLKIRSTKLEDSAMYFCASSETLAGGETQYFGPGTRLLVL.